Reported below is one T cell receptor (beta chain). Its antigen is undetermined. This sample is drawn from a study of T-cell memory formation after mild COVID-19. One entry per CDR3 protein, called by TCRdb with MiXCR from the 5' RACE reads. This table has 250,000 to 350,000 distinct CDR3 sequences, roughly a fifth appearing once. Germline CDR1 and CDR2: SNHLY and FYNNEI. Trimming removed 6 bases from V and 7 bases from J; junction bases left unmatched: 10. This CDR3 has 15 amino acids. Points from the study as a whole: That cross-reactive memory joined was suggested by some responding clones appearing in pre-infection memory.

The receptor was isolated from a man aged 18 to 35 who had mild COVID-19 (a few samples of this study predate the infection). Cell type and time point are not known. The chain carries TRBV2 and TRBJ2-1, with 9 bases identical to TRBD1. Input material: PBMCs or a T cell subset sorted from them (not recorded which). The CDR3 nucleotides read TGTGCCAGCAGGCCCGGACAGGGGATAAGAAATGAGCAGTTCTTC. Encoded protein: CASRPGQGIRNEQFF.